Listed here are 24 T cell receptor beta chains from one sample, sequenced in a study of T-cell memory formation after mild COVID-19. In TCRdb, the 5' RACE reads were re-called with MiXCR into one record per CDR3 protein. The repertoire holds some 49,000 distinct CDR3 sequences, 25% to 35% seen once, with 43% in the top ten. The sample consisted of PBMCs or a T cell subset sorted from them (not recorded which). These receptors came from a man between 18 and 35 years old who had mild COVID-19 (a few samples of this study predate the infection). Cell type and time point are not known.

This clonotype occurred a few times. CDR3 in amino acids: CASSQVENEQFF. CDR3 DNA: TGCGCCAGCAGCCAAGTAGAGAATGAGCAGTTCTTC. This rearrangement joins TRBV4-1 to TRBJ2-1; D is unclear. This CDR3 has 12 residues. Trimming pared 1 base from V and 7 bases from J, leaving 5 bases between. Germline CDR1 MGHRA, CDR2 YSYEKL.

This clonotype came up once. The V call is TRBV6-5, the J call TRBJ2-3; 7 bases fit TRBD1. V shed 0 bases and J 4 bases; nucleotides not matched to a gene: 7. The CDR3 has 16 residues. CDR1 is MNHEY, CDR2 SVGAGI, per germline. CDR3 DNA sequence: TGTGCCAGCAGTTACTCAAGACAGGGAACACCAGATACGCAGTATTTT. Its protein is CASSYSRQGTPDTQYF.

This clonotype was counted only a few times. The chain couples TRBV7-9 to TRBJ2-2; TRBD1 matches 7 bases. This CDR3 is 15 amino acids long. Looked up from germline, CDR1 is SEHNR and CDR2 is FQNEAQ (reference sequence). With 6 bases clipped from V and 6 bases from J, the junction kept 10 bases outside the gene matches. This chain's CDR3 is CASSYRDRASGELFF. As DNA, the CDR3 is TGTGCCAGCAGTTACCGCGACAGGGCGTCCGGGGAGCTGTTTTTT.

This chain joins TRBV12-3 or TRBV12-4 and TRBJ2-2; D not resolved. The V and J ends lost 7 bases and 2 bases respectively, with 14 bases between them. CDR3 length equals 15 residues. DNA for the CDR3: TGTGCCAGCACCCAAAAGGGATATAACACCGGGGAGCTGTTTTTT. Amino acid sequence: CASTQKGYNTGELFF.

The chain is built from TRBV10-1 and TRBJ1-2, with 7 bases identical to TRBD1. The CDR3 consists of 12 residues. Per the germline V gene, CDR1 is WNHNN and CDR2 is SYGVQD (reference sequence). V was clipped by 7 bases and J by 5 bases; unmatched bases: 4. CDR3 region: CASMDRLYGYTF. The CDR3 nucleotides read TGCGCCAGCATGGACAGGCTGTATGGCTACACCTTC.

This clonotype showed up just a few times. This rearrangement joins TRBV6-5 to TRBJ2-5; D gene ambiguous. The germline V gene encodes CDR1 MNHEY and CDR2 SVGAGI. The V and J ends lost 0 bases and 10 bases respectively, with 12 bases between them. This CDR3 is built from 13 residues. CDR3 coding DNA: TGTGCCAGCAGTTACTCTGCCCGGGTCGACCAGTACTTC. Translating it yields CASSYSARVDQYF.

This clonotype has just a few counts. This chain connects TRBV29-1 to TRBJ2-7; 8 bases agree with TRBD2. CDR3 length equals 13 residues. Per the germline V gene, CDR1 is SQVTM and CDR2 is ANQGSEA. Losses at the gene ends were 3 bases for V and 0 bases for J; bases not matched to a gene: 1. Written as DNA, the CDR3 is TGCAGCGTTGAGACTAGCGACTCCTACGAGCAGTACTTC. Its protein product is CSVETSDSYEQYF.

This clonotype has more than one count but fewer than ten. The chain is built from TRBV4-1 and TRBJ1-1; D is perhaps TRBD1 (6 bases). Trimming removed 4 bases at V and 4 bases at J, with 19 bases between. The germline CDR1 and CDR2 sequences are MGHRA and YSYEKL. The CDR3 runs to 16 residues. The CDR3 DNA is TGCGCCAGCAGCCCCCGGGGGGGAGGGGGAGGCACTGAAGCTTTCTTT. It encodes CASSPRGGGGGTEAFF.

V and J are TRBV12-3 or TRBV12-4 and TRBJ2-7, with D possibly matching TRBD2 (6 bases). This CDR3 contains 16 residues. V shed 5 bases and J shed 6 bases, with 23 bases lying between them. The CDR3 protein is CASSHFLGGERSEQYF. The CDR3 nucleotides are TGTGCCAGCAGTCACTTCTTAGGCGGGGAGAGGAGCGAGCAGTACTTC.

This clonotype has a count of ten or more. The CDR3 bases are TGTGCCAGCAGCCAAGTGACCGGAGAGAACTCGGGTGAGCAGTTCTTC. Protein product: CASSQVTGENSGEQFF. This chain joins TRBV3-1 and TRBJ2-1, with unresolved D. This CDR3 is 16 amino acids long. Deletions cut 1 base from V and 9 bases from J, with 19 bases between. The germline V gene encodes CDR1 LGHDT and CDR2 YNNKEL (reference sequence).

This clonotype was detected only a few times. CDR3 sequence reads: CASSQGFLASRPKVAKNIQYF. DNA of the CDR3: TGCGCCAGCAGCCAAGGGTTTCTTGCGTCCAGGCCAAAGGTAGCCAAAAACATTCAGTACTTC. The rearrangement links TRBV4-1 to TRBJ2-4, with D unclear. CDR1 and CDR2 (germline): MGHRA, YSYEKL. CDR3 size: 21 residues. V was cut by 1 base and J by 0 bases, with 25 bases left in between.

This clonotype was counted many times. The V call is TRBV21-1, the J call TRBJ1-1. TRBV21-1 is designated a pseudogene. This CDR3 spans 12 amino acids. CDR3 residues: CASSKGGTEAFF. The CDR3 DNA follows: TGTGCCAGCAGCAAAGGGGGCACTGAAGCTTTCTTT.

The rearrangement links TRBV3-1 to TRBJ2-5; no reliable D call. With 0 bases removed from V and 5 bases from J, the gap between germline ends came to 10 bases. This CDR3 region has 14 residues. Germline CDR1 LGHDT, CDR2 YNNKEL (reference sequence). This CDR3 is CASSQEGFRETQYF. For the CDR3, the DNA is TGTGCCAGCAGCCAAGAGGGGTTTCGGGAGACCCAGTACTTC.

The rearrangement uses TRBV6-2 or TRBV6-3 and TRBJ2-5; D gene ambiguous. This CDR3 region has 11 residues. The germline gives CDR1 MNHEY, CDR2 SVGEGT. V was cut by 0 bases and J by 10 bases, with 6 bases left in between. The CDR3 DNA reads as TGTGCCAGCAGTTACTCGTTGGGCCAGTACTTC. Residues: CASSYSLGQYF.

The genes are TRBV4-2 and TRBJ2-3, with 7 bases lining up with TRBD1. CDR3 length: 15 amino acids. The J segment lost 4 bases and the V segment lost 3 bases, leaving 7 bases of the junction unmatched. Germline values: CDR1 LGHNA, CDR2 YNFKEQ. The CDR3 protein is CASSQETGSPDTQYF. CDR3 nucleotide sequence: TGTGCCAGCAGCCAGGAGACAGGGTCCCCAGATACGCAGTATTTT.

The chain recombines TRBV7-9 with TRBJ2-5; D unresolved. Trimming pared 1 base from V and 5 bases from J, leaving 14 bases between. This CDR3 is 15 amino acids long. Germline CDR1 SEHNR, CDR2 FQNEAQ (reference sequence). The CDR3 spells CASSLVYDLGETQYF. The CDR3 DNA sequence: TGTGCCAGCAGCTTAGTTTACGACCTCGGGGAGACCCAGTACTTC.

This clonotype came up a few times. The genes are TRBV7-9 and TRBJ2-7, with 11 bases fitting TRBD1. The CDR3 is 15 amino acids. V gave up 4 bases and J gave up 3 bases; unmatched junction bases: 5. The germline V gene has CDR1 SEHNR and CDR2 FQNEAQ (reference sequence). The CDR3 DNA follows: TGTGCCAGCAGCTCGGGACAGGGGGGTGTCTACGAGCAGTACTTC. Residues: CASSSGQGGVYEQYF.

In its sample, this clonotype was seen a few times. The gene calls are TRBV27 and TRBJ1-3; D gene unclear. This CDR3 is built from 13 residues. Trimming shortened V by 6 bases and J by 0 bases, and 6 bases separated the two germline ends. Per the germline V gene, CDR1 is MNHEY and CDR2 is SMNVEV (reference sequence). For the CDR3, the DNA is TGTGCCAGCAGCCCGTTCTCTGGAAACACCATATATTTT. The encoded protein is CASSPFSGNTIYF.

This clonotype was picked up a small number of times. The gene calls are TRBV5-1 and TRBJ2-7, with TRBD1 matching over 8 bases. Trimming removed 0 bases from V and 6 bases from J; junction bases left unmatched: 5. Germline lookup yields CDR1 SGHRS and CDR2 YFSETQ. The CDR3 runs to 14 residues. CDR3 residues: CASSLESGTGEQYV. CDR3 DNA sequence: TGCGCCAGCAGCTTGGAGTCAGGGACAGGCGAGCAGTACGTC.

This clonotype was found many times. The chain uses TRBV7-2 and TRBJ2-1, with D possibly matching TRBD1 (6 bases). Germline V gives CDR1 SGHTA, CDR2 FQGNSA. V was trimmed by 2 bases and J by 2 bases, leaving 13 bases between them. The CDR3 covers 16 residues. DNA of the CDR3: TGTGCCAGCAGCTTATTGCTAGGGGGTCCCTACAATGAGCAGTTCTTC. The encoded protein is CASSLLLGGPYNEQFF.

The chain has TRBV10-3 and TRBJ2-5; TRBD1 agrees at 9 bases. The CDR3 is 17 residues long. The J segment lost 3 bases and the V segment lost 6 bases, leaving 14 bases of the junction unmatched. Germline CDR1 is ENHRY and CDR2 is SYGVKD. CDR3 DNA sequence: TGTGCCATCAGGGGAGGGGTCGGGACAGGGACGGAAGAGACCCAGTACTTC. Translating gives CAIRGGVGTGTEETQYF.

This clonotype was seen only a few times. This rearrangement joins TRBV20-1 to TRBJ2-1; a weak D match, TRBD2 (6 bases). This CDR3 contains 13 residues. Germline V gene sequence: CDR1 DFQATT, CDR2 SNEGSKA (reference sequence). The germline V and J ends were trimmed by 8 bases and 2 bases, with 13 bases remaining between them. The CDR3, as DNA: TGCAGTCTGAGGACTACAACCTACAATGAGCAGTTCTTC. Amino acids: CSLRTTTYNEQFF.

This clonotype has a handful of counts. The CDR3 loop reads CSARAWGDHSTDTQYF. The DNA of the CDR3 is TGCAGTGCTAGGGCCTGGGGGGACCATAGCACAGATACGCAGTATTTT. The V gene is TRBV20-1, the J gene TRBJ2-3, with a weak D call TRBD2 (6 bases). CDR3 length: 16 residues. V lost 3 bases and J 0 bases, leaving 16 bases between the germline ends. The germline V gene has CDR1 DFQATT and CDR2 SNEGSKA (reference sequence).

This clonotype was observed a handful of times. In DNA, the CDR3 is TGTGCCAGCAACATGTACAGGCGGGAGGATACGCAGTATTTT. As protein: CASNMYRREDTQYF. The J gene is TRBJ2-3, the V gene TRBV2; 7 bases fit TRBD2. This CDR3 spans 14 amino acids. Germline-derived CDR1 and CDR2 are SNHLY and FYNNEI. J gave up 6 bases and V 7 bases, and 10 bases lay outside the gene matches.